This T cell receptor (beta chain) was identified in a study of cytomegalovirus exposure and HLA in healthy donors. Regarding this clone: Antigen specificity is unknown.

Findings of the study overall: Productive rates of about 87% or about 30% were seen for most TCR beta V segments in an earlier analysis.

Vbeta (60) and Jbeta (13) primers were used in the PCR. The authors' processing: Among the unique TCR beta chains that a later analysis counted, about 81 million in all, about 10 million were shared. Libraries were prepared by immunoSEQ multiplex PCR; TCRdb keeps only in-frame clonotypes and omits some of them. V, J and clone size are taken as reported in that table, and D and trimming were inferred from the DNA itself. Counted here are 150,000 to 200,000 clones, about 80% occurring once; the ten biggest clones make up 11% to 15%. Source material: PBMCs. The clonotype was recovered from a man aged 50 or older in good health and CMV-seropositive.

This CDR3 reads CATARNSGDTQYF. DNA of the CDR3: TGTGCCACGGCGAGGAATAGTGGAGATACGCAGTATTTT. The rearrangement uses TRBV10-3 and TRBJ2-3; D remains ambiguous. Deletions cut 10 bases from V and 5 bases from J, with 16 bases between. The CDR3 totals 13 residues. CDR1 and CDR2 (germline): ENHRY, SYGVKD.